This T cell receptor beta chain was sequenced in a study of long-term antiretroviral therapy in people with HIV. This was the immunoSEQ v3.0 assay at survey level. Using immunoSEQ multiplex PCR, the repertoire was profiled, and TCRdb retains in-frame clones only, with some absent. The table has tens of thousands of clones, roughly 80% seen once; the top ten hold around a tenth. General study points: Neither ART adherence, viral resistance nor therapy changes were documented.

Of note for this clone: What it binds is not known.

Trimming shortened V by 7 bases and J by 5 bases, and 14 bases separated the two germline ends. CDR1 and CDR2 (germline): SQVTM, ANQGSEA. The CDR3 is made up of 12 amino acids. The receptor comes from a man aged 18 to 29 with HIV. Sequences were derived from unsorted PBMCs, sampled 0.8 years before starting antiretroviral therapy. The chain is built from TRBV29-1 and TRBJ2-5; D perhaps matches TRBD1 (6 bases). DNA of the CDR3: TGCAGCGCCCAACAGGGCTGGGAGACCCAGTACTTC. Translating gives CSAQQGWETQYF.